The clone carrying this T cell receptor beta chain was seen only a few times. Its antigen is not identified. Averaging around 110 mL, one heparinised blood draw came from each individual donor. Naive, central memory, regulatory and stem cell-like memory cells within the CD4+ compartment were sorted using CD45RO/CCR7/CD25/CD127/CD95/CD27. The investigators reverse transcribed all of the isolated RNA, so they sequenced expressed TCRB transcripts. The data were produced by immunoSEQ multiplex PCR, yet TCRdb's version contains in-frame clones alone and is incomplete. Of over 150,000 clones listed, approximately 10% are singletons. V was clipped by 5 bases and J by 6 bases; unmatched bases: 1. This CDR3 spans 14 amino acids. Germline assignment: CDR1 LGHNA and CDR2 YSLEER. The sample belongs to a study of beta chain features in type 1 diabetes. In the study overall: Patient and healthy donor groups were alike in age, gender and cell yields. Study results and caveats: Shorter TCRB CDR3s, moderately but significantly so, were found in Type 1 diabetes patients in all four CD4+ subsets. Whether HLA type influences TCRB rearrangement remained unresolved here.

This sequence originates from a man aged 30-40 years with type 1 diabetes. The chain carries TRBV4-3 and TRBJ2-3; 14 nucleotides align to TRBD2. Sequencing was carried out using central memory CD4+ T cells from blood. DNA of the CDR3: TGCGCCAGCAGCGGGACTAGCGGGAGTGATACGCAGTATTTT. Amino acid sequence: CASSGTSGSDTQYF.